The subject of this entry is one T cell receptor beta chain. As yet, its antigen is unknown. Germline CDR1 is LNHNV and CDR2 is YYDKDF (reference sequence). With V trimmed by 1 base and J by 0 bases, 14 bases remained unmatched. The CDR3 length is 19 residues. The data derive from a study of post-analysis software for immune sequencing data. Study at large: As for disease course, relapsing-remitting, secondary progressive and progressive-relapsing multiple sclerosis were all included. Whole-study findings and limits: The five TRBV segments detected at higher frequency in patients than in controls included TRBV5-6, TRBV5-1 and TRBV20-1. Compared against controls, patients with multiple sclerosis displayed significantly lower normalized Chao1 diversity.

Unique molecular identifiers were present in the TCR beta cDNA libraries. MiXCR was run by TCRdb on the PCR reads, yielding one entry per CDR3 protein. The repertoire has roughly 700,000 distinct CDR3 sequences, 25% to 30% of them found once; the top ten carry approximately 0.55%. The receptor was isolated from a girl aged 10 to 17 with multiple sclerosis. V gene TRBV15 combines with J gene TRBJ2-7; 8 bases match TRBD1. Sequencing was done on a sample of blood. This CDR3 reads CATSRGVPRRDRSSYEQYF. The CDR3 DNA reads as TGTGCCACCAGCAGAGGTGTTCCCCGTAGGGACAGGAGCTCCTACGAGCAGTACTTC. Complete variable domain (other parts from reference TRBV15 and TRBJ2-7): DAMVIQNPRYQVTQFGKPVTLSCSQTLNHNVMYWYQQKSSQAPKLLFHYYDKDFNNEADTPDNFQSRRPNTSFCFLDIRSPGLGDTAMYLCATSRGVPRRDRSSYEQYFGPGTRLTVT.